Listed below are T cell receptor beta chains from one sample, sequenced in a study of response to subunit inactivated influenza vaccine. TCRdb re-analysed the RT-PCR reads in MiXCR, keeping a single row per CDR3 protein. The table lists roughly 540,000 distinct CDR3 sequences, 20% to 25% of them singletons. These data were likewise used in another study, on T cells expressing NK-cell markers.

The starting material was CD4+ T cells sorted from PBMCs, obtained 11 to 12 days after vaccination. These receptors all stem from a man in his fifties who received an inactivated influenza vaccine. Both conserved end residues are part of each CDR3. The D gene is left open where the match is weak. A clone size is listed for some rows: how often the clone was seen (once, few, many), or a class if it is expanded.

d_gene: -
j_gene: TRBJ2-7
v_gene: TRBV20-1
abundance: few
CDR3aa: CSARGAGYPTYEQYF
CDR3nt: TGCAGTGCTAGGGGCGCGGGATACCCAACCTACGAGCAGTACTTC

d_gene: -
j_gene: TRBJ1-2
v_gene: TRBV4-3
abundance: -
CDR3aa: CASSQDLGRVYTF
CDR3nt: TGCGCCAGCAGCCAAGATCTTGGCAGGGTTTACACCTTC

d_gene: TRBD2
j_gene: TRBJ2-2
v_gene: TRBV20-1
abundance: -
CDR3aa: CSARDPRSGGTGELFF
CDR3nt: TGCAGTGCTAGAGATCCGCGGAGCGGGGGAACCGGGGAGCTGTTTTTT

d_gene: -
j_gene: TRBJ2-3
v_gene: TRBV12-3/TRBV12-4
abundance: few
CDR3aa: CASRRWRDRTDTQYF
CDR3nt: TGTGCCAGTAGACGGTGGAGGGACCGCACAGATACGCAGTATTTT

d_gene: -
j_gene: TRBJ1-1
v_gene: TRBV7-3
abundance: few
CDR3aa: CASSYLGANTEAFF
CDR3nt: TGTGCCAGCAGCTACCTCGGGGCCAACACTGAAGCTTTCTTT

d_gene: TRBD2
j_gene: TRBJ2-7
v_gene: TRBV6-8
abundance: few
CDR3aa: CASSWPGLAGNEQYF
CDR3nt: TGTGCCAGCAGTTGGCCGGGACTAGCGGGAAACGAGCAGTACTTC

d_gene: -
j_gene: TRBJ2-5
v_gene: TRBV20-1
abundance: few
CDR3aa: CSAIPQGQETQYF
CDR3nt: TGCAGTGCTATCCCTCAGGGGCAAGAGACCCAGTACTTC

d_gene: -
j_gene: TRBJ2-1
v_gene: TRBV3-1
abundance: many
CDR3aa: CASSQYIEQFF
CDR3nt: TGTGCCAGCAGCCAATATATTGAGCAGTTCTTC

d_gene: TRBD2
j_gene: TRBJ2-3
v_gene: TRBV10-3
abundance: few
CDR3aa: CAISGASGGAGPQYF
CDR3nt: TGTGCCATCAGTGGGGCTAGCGGGGGGGCAGGGCCGCAGTATTTT

d_gene: TRBD1
j_gene: TRBJ2-5
v_gene: TRBV7-2
abundance: -
CDR3aa: CASSNIGSGGPQETQYF
CDR3nt: TGTGCCAGCAGCAATATCGGATCAGGGGGCCCCCAAGAGACCCAGTACTTC

d_gene: -
j_gene: TRBJ2-5
v_gene: TRBV5-1
abundance: -
CDR3aa: CASSSVEVQLGETQYF
CDR3nt: TGCGCCAGCAGCTCAGTGGAAGTCCAATTGGGAGAGACCCAGTACTTC

d_gene: -
j_gene: TRBJ2-7
v_gene: TRBV3-1
abundance: -
CDR3aa: CASSPTTFKGRGEQYF
CDR3nt: TGTGCCAGCAGCCCCACCACGTTTAAGGGTCGTGGCGAGCAGTACTTC

d_gene: -
j_gene: TRBJ2-4
v_gene: TRBV6-2/TRBV6-3
abundance: few
CDR3aa: CASSLTALAKNIQYF
CDR3nt: TGTGCCAGCAGTCTCACAGCTCTAGCCAAAAACATTCAGTACTTC

d_gene: -
j_gene: TRBJ2-2
v_gene: TRBV3-1
abundance: -
CDR3aa: CASSPGQRELFF
CDR3nt: TGTGCCAGCAGTCCTGGACAGAGGGAGCTGTTTTTT

d_gene: TRBD2
j_gene: TRBJ2-2
v_gene: TRBV20-1
abundance: few
CDR3aa: CSARTLAGVGELFF
CDR3nt: TGCAGTGCTAGAACCCTAGCGGGAGTCGGGGAGCTGTTTTTT

d_gene: -
j_gene: TRBJ2-5
v_gene: TRBV6-2/TRBV6-3
abundance: few
CDR3aa: CASSPQGMVTQYF
CDR3nt: TGTGCCAGCAGTCCTCAGGGGATGGTGACCCAGTACTTC